Described below is a single TCR beta chain sequence and its context. CDR3 length: 15 amino acids. CDR1 SEHNR and CDR2 FQNEAQ come from the germline V gene (reference sequence). Trimming took 2 bases from V and 6 from J; bases not matched to a gene: 7. Peripheral blood samples of 7.5 to 10 milliliters were drawn from each donor. Each sample gave at least 6.5 million isolated PBMCs. With a J-beta primer mix and a sample-barcoded 5' primer, a second PCR ran roughly 6 to 11 cycles. All cDNA molecules were each tagged by a template-switch adaptor with 12 random nucleotides. TCRdb re-derived calls from the 5' RACE reads in MiXCR, one entry per CDR3 protein. The profile shows 1.5 million to 1.8 million distinct CDR3 sequences, 35% to 45% of them singletons. These data come from a study of blood T cells in healthy people across ages. Study in general: Per two T cells, about one barcoded beta molecule was captured through template switching.

The chain joins TRBV7-9 to TRBJ2-5; 9 bases map to TRBD1. The sequenced sample was blood. This clonotype was sampled from a woman aged 18-30 years in good health. This chain's CDR3 is CASSLRGQGSKTQYF. CDR3 coding DNA: TGTGCCAGCAGCTTAAGAGGACAGGGGAGTAAGACCCAGTACTTC.